This T cell receptor (beta chain) was recovered during a study of Ad26.COV2.S vaccination and SARS-CoV-2 variants. Study-wide context: Ad26.COV2.S, an intramuscular injection, was given once or twice 56 days apart. Study-wide points: Total T cell responses were possibly underestimated by TCR breadth and depth analyses.

Data came from immunoSEQ multiplex PCR; TCRdb stores just in-frame clones and leaves some out. The repertoire holds around 450,000 clones, with 90% as singletons. Treatment described: some 20 received Ad26.COV2.S at low or high dose, single or two shots; 5 received placebo; per-sample allocation not given. Day 63 after the first vaccine or placebo injection was the time point for sampling. An adult of 18-55 years in Boston served as donor. Expression of Wuhan-strain SARS-CoV-2 spike came from the Ad26 vector that formed the vaccine. Points on this clone: Its cognate antigen is unknown.

J lost 0 bases, V lost 2 bases, and 9 bases had no gene match. Germline loops: CDR1 MNHEY, CDR2 SVGEGT. The CDR3 spans 18 residues. This sample comprised peripheral blood, obtained in a trial of Ad26.COV2.S vaccine versus placebo. The rearrangement joins TRBV6-2 or TRBV6-3 to TRBJ2-4, with 8 bases that match TRBD1. The clonotype originates from a person aged 18-60 years who received the Ad26.COV2.S COVID-19 vaccine or a placebo. CDR3 DNA sequence: TGTGCCAGCAGTTACCAACAACGACAGGGGTTAGCCAAAAACATTCAGTACTTC. It is translated as CASSYQQRQGLAKNIQYF.